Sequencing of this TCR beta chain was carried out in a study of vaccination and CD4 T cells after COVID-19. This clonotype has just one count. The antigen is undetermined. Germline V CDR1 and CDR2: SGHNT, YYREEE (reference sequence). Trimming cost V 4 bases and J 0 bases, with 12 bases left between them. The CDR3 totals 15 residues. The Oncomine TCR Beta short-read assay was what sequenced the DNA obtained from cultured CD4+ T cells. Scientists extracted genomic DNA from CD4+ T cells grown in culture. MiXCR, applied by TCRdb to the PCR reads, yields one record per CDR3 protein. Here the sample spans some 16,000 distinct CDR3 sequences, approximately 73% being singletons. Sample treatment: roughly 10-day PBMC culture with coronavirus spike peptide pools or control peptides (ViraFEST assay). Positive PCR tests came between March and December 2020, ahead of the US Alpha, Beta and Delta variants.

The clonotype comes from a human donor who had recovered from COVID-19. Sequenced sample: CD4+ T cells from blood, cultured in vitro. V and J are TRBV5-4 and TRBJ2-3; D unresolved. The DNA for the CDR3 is TGTGCCAGCAGCCATAAAGCTGGAAGCACAGATACGCAGTATTTT. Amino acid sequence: CASSHKAGSTDTQYF. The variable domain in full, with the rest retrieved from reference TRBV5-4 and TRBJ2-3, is ETGVTQSPTHLIKTRGQQVTLRCSSQSGHNTVSWYQQALGQGPQFIFQYYREEENGRGNFPPRFSGLQFPNYSSELNVNALELDDSALYLCASSHKAGSTDTQYFGPGTRLTVL.